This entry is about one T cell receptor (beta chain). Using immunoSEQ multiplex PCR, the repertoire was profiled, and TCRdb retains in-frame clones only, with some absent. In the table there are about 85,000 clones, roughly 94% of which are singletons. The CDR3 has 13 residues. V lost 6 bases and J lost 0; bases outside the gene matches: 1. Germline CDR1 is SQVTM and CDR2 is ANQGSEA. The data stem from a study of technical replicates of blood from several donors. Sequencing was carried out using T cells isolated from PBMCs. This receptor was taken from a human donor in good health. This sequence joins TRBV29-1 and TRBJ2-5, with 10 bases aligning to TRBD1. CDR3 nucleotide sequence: TGCAGCGTCGGACAGGGGGACCAAGAGACCCAGTACTTC. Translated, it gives CSVGQGDQETQYF.